One sample yielded the 13 T cell receptor beta chains listed below, sequenced in a study of OX40 agonist ivuxolimab in advanced cancers. Only in-frame clones appear in the TCRdb table, and some are missing; sequencing was by immunoSEQ multiplex PCR. The sample shows 50,000 to 65,000 clones, around 82% of them seen only once. The sample consisted of CD4+ or CD8+ T cells sorted from blood, taken in a trial of the OX40 agonist ivuxolimab. These TCRs come from an adult with an advanced solid tumor such as melanoma, head and neck, liver or kidney cancer.

V and J are TRBV19 and TRBJ2-1, with D perhaps TRBD1 or TRBD2 (6 bases each). The CDR3 totals 17 residues. V shed 3 bases and J shed 8 bases, with 23 bases lying between them. Germline CDR1 LNHDA, CDR2 SQIVND (reference sequence). The CDR3 nucleotides are TGTGCCAGTAGTATCTTATTACGGGGGCTACTAGGAGATGAGCAGTTCTTC. Translating gives CASSILLRGLLGDEQFF.

The chain has TRBV9 and TRBJ2-3, with 10 positions matching TRBD2. CDR1 and CDR2 (germline): SGDLS, YYNGEE. V dropped 3 bases and J dropped 1; count of bases not matched to a gene: 14. The CDR3 covers 19 residues. CDR3 DNA sequence: TGTGCCAGCAGCGCGTCATTAATCGGAGCGGGGGGGGGCACAGATACGCAGTATTTT. Residues: CASSASLIGAGGGTDTQYF.

The chain employs TRBV6-1 and TRBJ1-5, with D unresolved. Germline loops: CDR1 MNHNS, CDR2 SASEGT. CDR3 length equals 14 residues. V lost 7 bases to trimming and J lost 4 bases, with 14 bases between them. CDR3 DNA sequence: TGTGCCAGCACCACGAAAAGCTGGAATCAGCCCCAGCATTTT. As protein: CASTTKSWNQPQHF.

This chain links TRBV19 with TRBJ1-1; 8 nucleotides line up with TRBD1. J gave up 2 bases and V 5 bases, and 7 bases lay outside the gene matches. The CDR3 extends over 15 amino acids. CDR1 is LNHDA and CDR2 is SQIVND in the germline V gene (reference sequence). The CDR3 DNA follows: TGTGCCAGTAGTTTCCGACAGGGGATAAACACTGAAGCTTTCTTT. Translation gives CASSFRQGINTEAFF.

V is TRBV5-1 and J is TRBJ2-2; tentative D call: TRBD1 (6 bases). The V end was cut by 0 bases, the J end by 0 bases, with 9 bases between. Germline CDR1 reads SGHRS; CDR2 reads YFSETQ. The CDR3 length is 16 residues. Here the CDR3 reads CASSLEAGANTGELFF. DNA for the CDR3: TGCGCCAGCAGCTTGGAGGCAGGGGCGAACACCGGGGAGCTGTTTTTT. The variable domain in full, with the rest retrieved from reference TRBV5-1 and TRBJ2-2, is KAGVTQTPRYLIKTRGQQVTLSCSPISGHRSVSWYQQTPGQGLQFLFEYFSETQRNKGNFPGRFSGRQFSNSRSEMNVSTLELGDSALYLCASSLEAGANTGELFFGEGSRLTVL.

Here the CDR3 DNA reads TGTGCCAGCAGTGAAGTTCTCGTAGGGACAGTTTATGGCTACACCTTC. This translates into CASSEVLVGTVYGYTF. This rearrangement joins TRBV6-1 to TRBJ1-2; 7 bases fit TRBD1. With V trimmed by 1 base and J by 5 bases, 10 bases remained unmatched. The CDR3 has 16 amino acids. The germline CDR1 and CDR2 sequences are MNHNS and SASEGT.

The chain has TRBV30 and TRBJ1-5, with D unresolved. Germline CDR1 GTSNPN, CDR2 SVGIG (reference sequence). Trimming stripped 1 base from V and 10 bases from J, with 14 bases between. The CDR3 length is 13 residues. Here the CDR3 reads CAWSGANTRPQHF. CDR3 nucleotides: TGTGCCTGGAGTGGGGCAAACACCCGTCCCCAGCATTTT.

The V gene is TRBV7-9, the J gene TRBJ1-2; 10 bases match TRBD1. CDR1 is SEHNR and CDR2 is FQNEAQ in the germline V gene (reference sequence). The J segment lost 6 bases and the V segment lost 5 bases, leaving 6 bases of the junction unmatched. The CDR3 is made up of 14 amino acids. The CDR3 is CASSVRGTGDGYTF. The CDR3 coding sequence is TGTGCCAGCAGCGTAAGAGGGACAGGGGATGGCTACACCTTC.

The CDR3: CASSLAAVAPTF. CDR3 bases: TGTGCCAGCAGCTTAGCGGCCGTGGCCCCCACCTTC. The V and J genes are TRBV7-9 and TRBJ1-2; D uncertain. The CDR3 is made up of 12 amino acids. V was cut by 0 bases and J by 13 bases, with 12 bases left in between. Germline V gene data show CDR1 as SEHNR and CDR2 as FQNEAQ (reference sequence).

About this clone: An end of the junction does not agree with germline; a read error may underlie this. This rearrangement joins TRBV19 to TRBJ2-7, with 9 positions matching TRBD1. CDR3 length: 19 amino acids. Germline CDR1 and CDR2: LNHDA and SQIVND (reference sequence). This CDR3 is CASSIKSGRWGQGYHEQHF. CDR3 bases: TGTGCCAGTAGTATTAAGTCCGGTCGGTGGGGACAGGGATACCACGAGCAGCACTTC.

In DNA, the CDR3 is TGTGCCAGCAGCTTGGGACATAACACCGGGGAGCTGTTTTTT. Protein: CASSLGHNTGELFF. The chain links TRBV5-4 to TRBJ2-2; D not resolved. Germline loops: CDR1 SGHNT, CDR2 YYREEE (reference sequence). Trimming removed 0 bases at V and 2 bases at J, with 5 bases between. CDR3 size: 14 residues.

The genes are TRBV4-1 and TRBJ2-7, with 12 bases lining up with TRBD2. The V gene end was trimmed by 1 base and the J gene end by 7 bases; junction bases not matched to a gene: 8. This CDR3 is 16 amino acids long. Per the germline V gene, CDR1 is MGHRA and CDR2 is YSYEKL. In DNA form, the CDR3 reads TGCGCCAGCAGCCAAGCTAGGACTAGCGGGACGGGTGAGCAGTACTTC. This encodes CASSQARTSGTGEQYF.

This clone was found a few times. V gene TRBV19 combines with J gene TRBJ2-2, with D possibly being TRBD1 or TRBD2 (6 bases each). The CDR3 has 14 residues. Deletions cut 8 bases from V and 5 bases from J, with 15 bases between. Germline CDR1 LNHDA, CDR2 SQIVND (reference sequence). As DNA, the CDR3 is TGTGCCAGTGAGGGGGGTCGTAGTACCGGGGAGCTGTTTTTT. Translated: CASEGGRSTGELFF.